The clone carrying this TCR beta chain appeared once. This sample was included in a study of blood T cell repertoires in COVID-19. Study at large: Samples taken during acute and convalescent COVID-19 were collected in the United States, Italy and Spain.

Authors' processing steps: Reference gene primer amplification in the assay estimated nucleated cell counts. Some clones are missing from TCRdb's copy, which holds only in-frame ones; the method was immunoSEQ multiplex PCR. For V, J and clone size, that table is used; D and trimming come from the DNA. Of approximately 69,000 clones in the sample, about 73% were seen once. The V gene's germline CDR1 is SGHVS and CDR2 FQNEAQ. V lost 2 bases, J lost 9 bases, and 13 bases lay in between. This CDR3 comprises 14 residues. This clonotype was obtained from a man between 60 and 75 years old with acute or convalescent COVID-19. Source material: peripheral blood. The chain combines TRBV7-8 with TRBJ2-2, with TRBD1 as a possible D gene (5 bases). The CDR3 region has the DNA TGTGCCAGCAGCTTATTATTCCAGGGCCGGGAGCTGTTTTTT. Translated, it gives CASSLLFQGRELFF.